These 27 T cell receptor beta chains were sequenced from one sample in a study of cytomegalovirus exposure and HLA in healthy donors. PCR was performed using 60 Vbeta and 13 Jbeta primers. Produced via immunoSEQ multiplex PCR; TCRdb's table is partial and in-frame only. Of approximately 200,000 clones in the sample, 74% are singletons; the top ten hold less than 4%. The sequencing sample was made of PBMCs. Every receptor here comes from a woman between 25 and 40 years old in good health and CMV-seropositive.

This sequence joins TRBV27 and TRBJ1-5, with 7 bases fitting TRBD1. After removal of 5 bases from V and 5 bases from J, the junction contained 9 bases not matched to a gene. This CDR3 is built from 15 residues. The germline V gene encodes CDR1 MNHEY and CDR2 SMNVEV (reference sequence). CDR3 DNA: TGTGCCAGCAGTCTAGGGGGCCTCATGTATCAGCCCCAGCATTTT. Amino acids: CASSLGGLMYQPQHF.

CDR3 protein: CASSLWLPTGAGYTEAFF. In nucleotides, the CDR3 is TGTGCCAGCAGTTTATGGTTACCGACAGGGGCGGGCTACACTGAAGCTTTCTTT. The chain employs TRBV28 and TRBJ1-1; 8 bases fit TRBD1. CDR3 length: 18 amino acids. Trimming at V came to 0 bases and at J to 3 bases, leaving 12 bases not matched to a gene. Germline V gene sequence: CDR1 MDHEN, CDR2 SYDVKM.

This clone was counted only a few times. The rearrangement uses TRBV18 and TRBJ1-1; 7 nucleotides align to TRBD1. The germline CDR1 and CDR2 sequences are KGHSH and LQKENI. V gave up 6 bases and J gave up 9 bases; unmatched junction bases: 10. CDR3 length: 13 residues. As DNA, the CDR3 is TGTGCCAGCTCGCGGACAGGCGGAGAGAAAGCTTTCTTT. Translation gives CASSRTGGEKAFF.

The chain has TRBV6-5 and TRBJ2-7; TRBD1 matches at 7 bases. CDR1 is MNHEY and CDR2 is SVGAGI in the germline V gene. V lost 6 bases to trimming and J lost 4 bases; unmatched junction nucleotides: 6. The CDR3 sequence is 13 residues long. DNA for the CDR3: TGTGCCAGCAGCGGGACAGAGGCTTACGAGCAGTACTTC. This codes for CASSGTEAYEQYF.

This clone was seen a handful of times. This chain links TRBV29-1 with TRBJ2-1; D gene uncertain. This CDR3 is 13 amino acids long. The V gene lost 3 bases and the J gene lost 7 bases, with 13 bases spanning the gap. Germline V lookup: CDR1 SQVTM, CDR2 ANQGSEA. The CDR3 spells CSVENYRGNEQFF. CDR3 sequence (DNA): TGCAGCGTTGAGAACTATCGAGGTAATGAGCAGTTCTTC.

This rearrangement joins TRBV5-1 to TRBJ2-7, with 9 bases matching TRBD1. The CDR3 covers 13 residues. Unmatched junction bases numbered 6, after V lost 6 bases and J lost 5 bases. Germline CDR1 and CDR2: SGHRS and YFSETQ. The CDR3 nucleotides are TGCGCCAGCATCGCAACAGGGGGCCACGAGCAGTACTTC. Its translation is CASIATGGHEQYF. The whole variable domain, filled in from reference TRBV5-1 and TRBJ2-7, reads KAGVTQTPRYLIKTRGQQVTLSCSPISGHRSVSWYQQTPGQGLQFLFEYFSETQRNKGNFPGRFSGRQFSNSRSEMNVSTLELGDSALYLCASIATGGHEQYFGPGTRLTVT.

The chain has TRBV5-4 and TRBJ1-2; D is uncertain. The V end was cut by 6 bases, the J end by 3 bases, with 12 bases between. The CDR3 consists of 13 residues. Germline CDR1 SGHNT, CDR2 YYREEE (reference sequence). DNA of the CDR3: TGTGCCAGCAACTCCAGGTGGGACTATGGCTACACCTTC. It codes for CASNSRWDYGYTF.

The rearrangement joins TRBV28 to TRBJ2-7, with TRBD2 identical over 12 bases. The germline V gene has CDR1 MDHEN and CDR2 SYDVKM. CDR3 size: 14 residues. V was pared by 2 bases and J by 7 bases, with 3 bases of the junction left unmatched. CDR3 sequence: CASSLRLAGGEQYF. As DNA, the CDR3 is TGTGCCAGCAGTTTACGTCTAGCGGGAGGGGAGCAGTACTTC. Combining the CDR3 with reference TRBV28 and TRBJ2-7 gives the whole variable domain DVKVTQSSRYLVKRTGEKVFLECVQDMDHENMFWYRQDPGLGLRLIYFSYDVKMKEKGDIPEGYSVSREKKERFSLILESASTNQTSMYLCASSLRLAGGEQYFGPGTRLTVT.

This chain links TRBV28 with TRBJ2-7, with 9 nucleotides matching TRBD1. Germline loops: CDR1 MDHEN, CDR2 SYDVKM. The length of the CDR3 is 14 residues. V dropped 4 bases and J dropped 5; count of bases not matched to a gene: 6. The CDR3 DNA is TGTGCCAGCAGTTCGCCCCGGACAGGGGACGAGCAGTACTTC. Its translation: CASSSPRTGDEQYF.

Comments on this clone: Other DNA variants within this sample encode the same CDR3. CDR3 in amino acids: CASSHGNYEQYF. CDR3 coding DNA: TGTGCCAGCAGCCACGGTAACTACGAGCAGTACTTC. The V gene is TRBV27, the J gene TRBJ2-7, with no clear D. Germline CDR1 reads MNHEY; CDR2 reads SMNVEV (reference sequence). V was pared by 6 bases and J by 3 bases, with 9 bases between. This CDR3 has 12 residues.

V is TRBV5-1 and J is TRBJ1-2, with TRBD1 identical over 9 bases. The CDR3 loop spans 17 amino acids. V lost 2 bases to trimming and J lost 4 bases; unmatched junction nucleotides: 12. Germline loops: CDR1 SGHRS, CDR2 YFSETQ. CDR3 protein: CASSFGDRASFIYGYTF. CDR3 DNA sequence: TGCGCCAGCAGCTTCGGGGACAGGGCCTCCTTTATCTATGGCTACACCTTC.

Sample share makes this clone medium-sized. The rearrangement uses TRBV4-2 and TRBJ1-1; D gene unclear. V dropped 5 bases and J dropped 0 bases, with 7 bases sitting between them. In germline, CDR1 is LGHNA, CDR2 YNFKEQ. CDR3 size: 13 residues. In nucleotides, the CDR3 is TGTGCCAGCAGCTCCCTCGTGAACACTGAAGCTTTCTTT. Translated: CASSSLVNTEAFF.

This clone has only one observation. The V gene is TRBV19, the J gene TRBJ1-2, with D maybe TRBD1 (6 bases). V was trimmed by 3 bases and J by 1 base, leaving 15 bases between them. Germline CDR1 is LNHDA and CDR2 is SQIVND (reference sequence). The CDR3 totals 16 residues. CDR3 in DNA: TGTGCCAGTAGTATGCCCCAACAGGGCCTTAACTATGGCTACACCTTC. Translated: CASSMPQQGLNYGYTF.

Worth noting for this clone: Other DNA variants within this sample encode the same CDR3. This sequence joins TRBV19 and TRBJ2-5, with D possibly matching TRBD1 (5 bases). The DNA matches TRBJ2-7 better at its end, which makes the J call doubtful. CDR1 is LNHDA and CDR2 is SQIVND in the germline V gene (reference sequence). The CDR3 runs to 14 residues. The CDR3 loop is CASSITGSSYEQYF. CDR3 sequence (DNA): TGTGCCAGTAGTATCACAGGAAGCTCCTACGAGCAGTACTTC.

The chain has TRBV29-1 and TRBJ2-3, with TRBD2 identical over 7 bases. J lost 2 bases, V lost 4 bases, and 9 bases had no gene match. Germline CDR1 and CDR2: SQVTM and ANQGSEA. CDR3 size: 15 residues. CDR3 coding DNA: TGCAGCGTTGCAGTGCTAGCGGTCGCCACAGATACGCAGTATTTT. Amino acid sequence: CSVAVLAVATDTQYF.

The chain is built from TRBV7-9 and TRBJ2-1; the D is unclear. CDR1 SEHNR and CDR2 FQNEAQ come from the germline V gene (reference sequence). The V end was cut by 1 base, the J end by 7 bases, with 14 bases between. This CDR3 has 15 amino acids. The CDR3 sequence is CASSLVLLRGNEQFF. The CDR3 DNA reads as TGTGCCAGCAGCTTAGTCCTCCTTCGAGGAAATGAGCAGTTCTTC. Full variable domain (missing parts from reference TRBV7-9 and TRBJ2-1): DTGVSQNPRHKITKRGQNVTFRCDPISEHNRLYWYRQTLGQGPEFLTYFQNEAQLEKSRLLSDRFSAERPKGSFSTLEIQRTEQGDSAMYLCASSLVLLRGNEQFFGPGTRLTVL.

In nucleotides, the CDR3 is TGTGCCAGCAGGACGCCAGGGGGTTCCAATCAGCCCCAGCATTTT. Protein: CASRTPGGSNQPQHF. This chain links TRBV28 with TRBJ1-5; 7 bases are a match to TRBD1. V lost 6 bases to trimming and J lost 3 bases; unmatched junction nucleotides: 8. CDR3 length: 15 amino acids. Per germline, CDR1 MDHEN and CDR2 SYDVKM.

The CDR3 region has the DNA TGCGCCAGCAGCAGAGGGACAGGGGACTTGAAAGCGGGAGTTCCAGATACGCAGTATTTT. This codes for CASSRGTGDLKAGVPDTQYF. The rearrangement uses TRBV5-1 and TRBJ2-3; 10 bases fit TRBD1. CDR3 length: 20 residues. Unmatched junction bases numbered 21, after V lost 4 bases and J lost 4 bases. Germline CDR1 reads SGHRS; CDR2 reads YFSETQ.

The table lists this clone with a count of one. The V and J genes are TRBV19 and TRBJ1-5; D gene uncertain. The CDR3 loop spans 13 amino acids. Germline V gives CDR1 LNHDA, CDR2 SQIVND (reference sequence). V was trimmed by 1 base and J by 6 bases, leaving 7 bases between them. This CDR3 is CASSIAPGQPQHF. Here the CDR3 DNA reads TGTGCCAGTAGTATAGCCCCGGGTCAGCCCCAGCATTTT.

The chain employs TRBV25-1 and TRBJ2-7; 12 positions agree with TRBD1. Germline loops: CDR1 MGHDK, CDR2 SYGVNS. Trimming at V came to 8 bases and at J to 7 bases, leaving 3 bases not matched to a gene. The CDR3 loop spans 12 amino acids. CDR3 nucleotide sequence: TGTGCCAGCCGGGACAGGGGGCGAGAGCAGTACTTC. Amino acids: CASRDRGREQYF.

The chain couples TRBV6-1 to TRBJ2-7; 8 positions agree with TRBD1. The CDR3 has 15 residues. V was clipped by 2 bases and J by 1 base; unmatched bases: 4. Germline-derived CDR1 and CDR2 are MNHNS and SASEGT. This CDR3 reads CASSELQGVSYEQYF. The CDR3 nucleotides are TGTGCCAGCAGTGAACTACAGGGGGTATCCTACGAGCAGTACTTC.

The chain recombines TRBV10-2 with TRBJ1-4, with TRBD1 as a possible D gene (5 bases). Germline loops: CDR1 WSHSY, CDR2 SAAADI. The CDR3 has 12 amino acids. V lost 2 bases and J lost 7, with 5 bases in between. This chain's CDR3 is CASSEGAEKLFF. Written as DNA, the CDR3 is TGCGCCAGCAGTGAGGGGGCTGAAAAACTGTTTTTT.

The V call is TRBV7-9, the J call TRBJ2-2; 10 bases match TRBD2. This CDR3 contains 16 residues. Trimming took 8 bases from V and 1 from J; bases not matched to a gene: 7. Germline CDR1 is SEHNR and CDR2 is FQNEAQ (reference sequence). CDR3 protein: CASVAGGGKNTGELFF. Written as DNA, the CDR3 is TGTGCCAGCGTAGCGGGAGGCGGAAAGAACACCGGGGAGCTGTTTTTT.

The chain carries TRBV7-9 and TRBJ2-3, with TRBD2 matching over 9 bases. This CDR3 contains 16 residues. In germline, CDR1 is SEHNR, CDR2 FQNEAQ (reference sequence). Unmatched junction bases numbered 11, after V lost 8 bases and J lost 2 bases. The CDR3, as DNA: TGTGCCAGCTTCGGGAAGACTAGCGGACACACAGATACGCAGTATTTT. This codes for CASFGKTSGHTDTQYF.

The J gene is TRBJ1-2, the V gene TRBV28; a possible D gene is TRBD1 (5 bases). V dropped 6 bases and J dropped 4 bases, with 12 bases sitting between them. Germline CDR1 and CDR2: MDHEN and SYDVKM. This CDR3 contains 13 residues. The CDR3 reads CASSGGRSYGYTF. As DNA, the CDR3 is TGTGCCAGCAGCGGGGGTCGCAGCTATGGCTACACCTTC.

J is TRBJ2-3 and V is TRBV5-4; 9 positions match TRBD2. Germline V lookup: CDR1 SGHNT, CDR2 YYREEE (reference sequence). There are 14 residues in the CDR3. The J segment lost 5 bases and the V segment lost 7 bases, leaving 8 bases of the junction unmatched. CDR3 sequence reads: CASGLAGMIDTQYF. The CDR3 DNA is TGTGCCAGCGGGCTAGCGGGAATGATAGATACGCAGTATTTT.

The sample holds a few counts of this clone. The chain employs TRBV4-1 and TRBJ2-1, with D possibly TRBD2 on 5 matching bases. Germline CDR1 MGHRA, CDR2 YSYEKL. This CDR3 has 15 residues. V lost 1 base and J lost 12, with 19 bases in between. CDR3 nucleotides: TGCGCCAGCAGCCAAGGTCGCCTGGACCGGGAAGGGCAGTTCTTC. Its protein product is CASSQGRLDREGQFF.